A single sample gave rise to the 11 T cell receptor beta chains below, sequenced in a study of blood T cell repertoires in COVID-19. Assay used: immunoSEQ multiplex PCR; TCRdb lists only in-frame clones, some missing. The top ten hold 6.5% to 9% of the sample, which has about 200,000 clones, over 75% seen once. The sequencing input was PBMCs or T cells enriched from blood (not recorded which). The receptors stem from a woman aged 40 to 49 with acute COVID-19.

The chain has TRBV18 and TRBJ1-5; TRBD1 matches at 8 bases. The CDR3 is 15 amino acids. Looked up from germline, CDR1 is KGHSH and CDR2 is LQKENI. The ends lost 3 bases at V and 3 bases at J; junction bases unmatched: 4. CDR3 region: CASSPPTGANQPQHF. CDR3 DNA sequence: TGTGCCAGCTCACCGCCGACAGGGGCCAATCAGCCCCAGCATTTT. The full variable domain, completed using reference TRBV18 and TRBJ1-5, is NAGVMQNPRHLVRRRGQEARLRCSPMKGHSHVYWYRQLPEEGLKFMVYLQKENIIDESGMPKERFSAEFPKEGPSILRIQQVVRGDSAAYFCASSPPTGANQPQHFGDGTRLSIL.

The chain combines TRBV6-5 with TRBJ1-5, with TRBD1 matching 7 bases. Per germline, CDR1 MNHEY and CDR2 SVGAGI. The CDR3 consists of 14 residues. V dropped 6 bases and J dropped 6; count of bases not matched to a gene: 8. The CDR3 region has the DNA TGTGCCAGCAGCCGTGACAGGGCACTTCAGCCCCAGCATTTT. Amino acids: CASSRDRALQPQHF.

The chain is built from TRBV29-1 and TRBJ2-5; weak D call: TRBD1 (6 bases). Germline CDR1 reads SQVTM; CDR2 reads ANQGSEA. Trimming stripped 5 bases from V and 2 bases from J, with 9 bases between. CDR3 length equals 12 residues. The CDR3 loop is CSVSQGQETQYF. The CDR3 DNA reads TGCAGCGTTTCTCAGGGGCAAGAGACCCAGTACTTC.

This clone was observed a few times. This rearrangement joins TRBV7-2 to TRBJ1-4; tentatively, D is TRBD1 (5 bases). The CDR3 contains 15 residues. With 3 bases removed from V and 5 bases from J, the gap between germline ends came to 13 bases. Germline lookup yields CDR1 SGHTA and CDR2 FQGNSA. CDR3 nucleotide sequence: TGTGCCAGCAGCTTTGGAGACAGACGGAATGAAAAACTGTTTTTT. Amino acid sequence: CASSFGDRRNEKLFF.

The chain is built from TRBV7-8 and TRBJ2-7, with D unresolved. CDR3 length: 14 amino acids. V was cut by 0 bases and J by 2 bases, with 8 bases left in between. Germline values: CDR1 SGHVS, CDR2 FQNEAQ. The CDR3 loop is CASSLAKSAYEQYF. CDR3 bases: TGTGCCAGCAGCTTAGCGAAATCGGCCTACGAGCAGTACTTC. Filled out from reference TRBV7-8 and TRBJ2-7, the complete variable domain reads GAGVSQSPRYKVAKRGQDVALRCDPISGHVSLFWYQQALGQGPEFLTYFQNEAQLDKSGLPSDRFFAERPEGSVSTLKIQRTQQEDSAVYLCASSLAKSAYEQYFGPGTRLTVT.

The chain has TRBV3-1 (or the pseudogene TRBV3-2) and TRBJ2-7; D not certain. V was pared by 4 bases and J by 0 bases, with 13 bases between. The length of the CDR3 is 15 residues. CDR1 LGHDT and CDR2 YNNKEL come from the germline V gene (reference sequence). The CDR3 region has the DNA TGTGCCAGCAGCCCCAGGCCTCAGAACTCCTACGAGCAGTACTTC. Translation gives CASSPRPQNSYEQYF.

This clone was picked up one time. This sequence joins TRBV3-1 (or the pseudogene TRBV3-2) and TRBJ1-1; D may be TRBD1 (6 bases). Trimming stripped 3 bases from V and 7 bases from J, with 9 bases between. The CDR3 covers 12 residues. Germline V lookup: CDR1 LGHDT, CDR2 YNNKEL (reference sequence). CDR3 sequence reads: CASSQGALEAFF. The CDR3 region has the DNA TGTGCCAGCAGCCAGGGGGCACTTGAAGCTTTCTTT.

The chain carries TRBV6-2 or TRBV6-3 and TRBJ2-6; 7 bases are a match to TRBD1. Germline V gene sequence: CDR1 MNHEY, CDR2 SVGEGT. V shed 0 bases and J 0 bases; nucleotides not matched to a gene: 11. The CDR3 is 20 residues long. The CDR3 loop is CASSYSGWDSADSGANVLTF. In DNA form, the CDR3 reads TGTGCCAGCAGTTACTCGGGGTGGGACAGCGCCGACTCTGGGGCCAACGTCCTGACTTTC.

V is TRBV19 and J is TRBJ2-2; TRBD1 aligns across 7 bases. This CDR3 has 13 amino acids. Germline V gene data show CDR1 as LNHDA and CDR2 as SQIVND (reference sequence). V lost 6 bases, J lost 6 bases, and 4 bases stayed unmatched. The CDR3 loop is CASSLTGSGELFF. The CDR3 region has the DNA TGTGCCAGTAGCTTGACAGGGTCCGGGGAGCTGTTTTTT.

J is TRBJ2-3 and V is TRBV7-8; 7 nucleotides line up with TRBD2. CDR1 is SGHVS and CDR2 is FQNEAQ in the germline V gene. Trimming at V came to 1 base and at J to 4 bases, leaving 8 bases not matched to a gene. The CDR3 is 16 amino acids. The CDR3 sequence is CASSLGSASGSDTQYF. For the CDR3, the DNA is TGTGCCAGCAGCTTAGGATCGGCTAGCGGATCAGATACGCAGTATTTT.

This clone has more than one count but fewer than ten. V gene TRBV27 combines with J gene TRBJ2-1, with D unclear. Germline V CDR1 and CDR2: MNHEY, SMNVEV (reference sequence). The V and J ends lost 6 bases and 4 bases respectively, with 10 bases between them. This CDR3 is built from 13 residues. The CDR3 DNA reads TGTGCCAGCAGCTATCCACCATACAATGAGCAGTTCTTC. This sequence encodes CASSYPPYNEQFF.